This TCR beta chain was sequenced for a study of blood T cell repertoires in COVID-19. Study-wide background: Some COVID-19 samples were acute and others convalescent; all came from the United States, Italy and Spain.

Trimming stripped 4 bases from V and 2 bases from J, with 14 bases between. This CDR3 has 15 amino acids. Germline V lookup: CDR1 LGHDT, CDR2 YNNKEL (reference sequence). Sequenced by immunoSEQ multiplex PCR; TCRdb stores in-frame clones only, minus some. Of about 310,000 clones in the sample, nearly 90% were seen once. The chain employs TRBV3-1 (or the pseudogene TRBV3-2) and TRBJ1-2; TRBD1 might be the D (6 bases). The receptor was isolated from a woman in her thirties or forties with COVID-19, enrolled during active disease. The sample comprised peripheral blood. CDR3: CASSLGITGNYGYTF. DNA for the CDR3: TGTGCCAGCAGCCTGGGAATTACAGGGAACTATGGCTACACCTTC.